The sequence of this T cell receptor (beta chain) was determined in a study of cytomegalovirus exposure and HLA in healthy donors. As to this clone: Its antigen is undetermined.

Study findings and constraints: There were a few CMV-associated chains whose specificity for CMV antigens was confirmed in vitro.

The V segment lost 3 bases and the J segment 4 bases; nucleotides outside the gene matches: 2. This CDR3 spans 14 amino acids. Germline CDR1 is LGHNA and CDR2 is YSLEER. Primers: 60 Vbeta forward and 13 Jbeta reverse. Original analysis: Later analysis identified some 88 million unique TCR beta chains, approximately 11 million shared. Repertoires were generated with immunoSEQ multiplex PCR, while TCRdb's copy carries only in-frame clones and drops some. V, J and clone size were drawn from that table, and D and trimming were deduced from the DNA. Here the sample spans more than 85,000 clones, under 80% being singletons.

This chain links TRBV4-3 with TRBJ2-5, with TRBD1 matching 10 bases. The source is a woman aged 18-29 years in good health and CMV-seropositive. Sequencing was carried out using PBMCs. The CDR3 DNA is TGCGCCAGCAGCCAGACAGGGGGCGGAGAGACCCAGTACTTC. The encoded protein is CASSQTGGGETQYF.